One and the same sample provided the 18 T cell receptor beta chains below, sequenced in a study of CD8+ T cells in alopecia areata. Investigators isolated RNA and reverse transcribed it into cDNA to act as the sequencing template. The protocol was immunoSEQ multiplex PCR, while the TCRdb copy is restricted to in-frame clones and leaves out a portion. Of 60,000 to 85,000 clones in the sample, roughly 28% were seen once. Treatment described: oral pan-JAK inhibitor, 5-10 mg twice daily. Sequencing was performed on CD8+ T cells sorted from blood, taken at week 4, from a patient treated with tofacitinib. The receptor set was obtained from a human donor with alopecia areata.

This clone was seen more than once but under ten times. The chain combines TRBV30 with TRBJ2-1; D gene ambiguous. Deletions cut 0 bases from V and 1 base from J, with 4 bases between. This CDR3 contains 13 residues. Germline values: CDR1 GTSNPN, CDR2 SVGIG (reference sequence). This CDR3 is CAWSVLSYNEQFF. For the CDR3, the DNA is TGTGCCTGGAGTGTACTATCCTACAATGAGCAGTTCTTC.

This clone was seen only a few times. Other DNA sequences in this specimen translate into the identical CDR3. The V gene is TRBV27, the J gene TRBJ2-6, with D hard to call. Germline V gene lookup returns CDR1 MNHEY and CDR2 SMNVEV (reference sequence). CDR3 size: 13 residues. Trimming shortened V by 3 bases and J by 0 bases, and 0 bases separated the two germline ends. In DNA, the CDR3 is TGTGCCAGCAGTTTCTCTGGGGCCAACGTCCTGACTTTC. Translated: CASSFSGANVLTF.

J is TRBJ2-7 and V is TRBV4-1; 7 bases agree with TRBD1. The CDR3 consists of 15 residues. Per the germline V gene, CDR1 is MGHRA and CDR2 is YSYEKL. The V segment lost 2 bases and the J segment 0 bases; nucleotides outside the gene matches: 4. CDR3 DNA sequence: TGCGCCAGCAGCCAAAGGACAGGTAACTCCTACGAGCAGTACTTC. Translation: CASSQRTGNSYEQYF.

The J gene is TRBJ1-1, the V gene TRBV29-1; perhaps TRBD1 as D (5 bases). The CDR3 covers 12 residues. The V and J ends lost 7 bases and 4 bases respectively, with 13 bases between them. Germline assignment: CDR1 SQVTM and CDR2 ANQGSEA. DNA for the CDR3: TGCAGCGCGGTAGGGGTGGGCACTGAAGCTTTCTTT. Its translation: CSAVGVGTEAFF.

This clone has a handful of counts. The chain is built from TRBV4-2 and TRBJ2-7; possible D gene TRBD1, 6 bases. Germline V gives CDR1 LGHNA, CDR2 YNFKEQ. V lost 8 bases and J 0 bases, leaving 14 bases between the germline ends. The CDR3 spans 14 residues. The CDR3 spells CASGGQESSYEQYF. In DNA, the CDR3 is TGTGCCAGCGGGGGACAAGAGAGCTCCTACGAGCAGTACTTC.

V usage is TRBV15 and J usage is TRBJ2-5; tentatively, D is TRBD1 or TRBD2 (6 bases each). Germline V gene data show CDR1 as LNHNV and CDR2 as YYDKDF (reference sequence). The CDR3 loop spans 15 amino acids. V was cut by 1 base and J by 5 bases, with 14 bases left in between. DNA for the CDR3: TGTGCCACCAGCAGAGGTCCCGGGGGCCGGGAGACCCAGTACTTC. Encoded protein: CATSRGPGGRETQYF.

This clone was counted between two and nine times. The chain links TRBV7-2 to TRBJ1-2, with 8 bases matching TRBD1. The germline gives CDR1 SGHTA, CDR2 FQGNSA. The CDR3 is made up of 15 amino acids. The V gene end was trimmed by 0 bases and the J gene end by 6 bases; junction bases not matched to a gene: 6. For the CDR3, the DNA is TGTGCCAGCAGCTTAGCGGCAGGGGGCGTTGATGGCTACACCTTC. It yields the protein CASSLAAGGVDGYTF.

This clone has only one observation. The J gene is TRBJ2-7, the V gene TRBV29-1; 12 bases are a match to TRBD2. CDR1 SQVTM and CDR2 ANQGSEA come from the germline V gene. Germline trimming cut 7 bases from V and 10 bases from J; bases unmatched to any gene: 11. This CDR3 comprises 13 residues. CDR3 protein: CSAIPTSGSFQYF. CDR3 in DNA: TGCAGCGCTATACCGACTAGCGGGAGTTTTCAGTACTTC.

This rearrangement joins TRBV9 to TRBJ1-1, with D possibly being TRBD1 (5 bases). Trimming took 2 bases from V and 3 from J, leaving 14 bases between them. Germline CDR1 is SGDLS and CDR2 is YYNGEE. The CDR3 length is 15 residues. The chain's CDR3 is CASSVMETDYTEAFF. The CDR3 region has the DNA TGTGCCAGCAGCGTTATGGAGACAGATTACACTGAAGCTTTCTTT.

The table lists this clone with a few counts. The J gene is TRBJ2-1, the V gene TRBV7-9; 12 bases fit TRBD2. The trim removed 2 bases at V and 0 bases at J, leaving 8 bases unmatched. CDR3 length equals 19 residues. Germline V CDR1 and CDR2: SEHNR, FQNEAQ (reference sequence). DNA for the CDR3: TGTGCCAGCAGCTTACCTAGCGGGAGGGCCCTTAGCTCCTACAATGAGCAGTTCTTC. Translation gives CASSLPSGRALSSYNEQFF.

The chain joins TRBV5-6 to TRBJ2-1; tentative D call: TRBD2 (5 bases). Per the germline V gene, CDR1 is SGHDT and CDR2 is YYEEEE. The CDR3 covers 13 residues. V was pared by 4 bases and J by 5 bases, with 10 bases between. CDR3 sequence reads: CASSNGLNNEQFF. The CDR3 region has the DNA TGTGCCAGCAGCAACGGACTGAACAATGAGCAGTTCTTC.

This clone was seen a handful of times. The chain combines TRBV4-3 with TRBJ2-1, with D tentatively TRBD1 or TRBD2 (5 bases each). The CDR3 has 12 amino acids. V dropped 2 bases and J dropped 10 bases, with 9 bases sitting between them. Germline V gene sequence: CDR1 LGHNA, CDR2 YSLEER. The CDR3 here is CASSQTGTEQFF. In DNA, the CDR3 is TGCGCCAGCAGCCAAACCGGGACGGAGCAGTTCTTC.

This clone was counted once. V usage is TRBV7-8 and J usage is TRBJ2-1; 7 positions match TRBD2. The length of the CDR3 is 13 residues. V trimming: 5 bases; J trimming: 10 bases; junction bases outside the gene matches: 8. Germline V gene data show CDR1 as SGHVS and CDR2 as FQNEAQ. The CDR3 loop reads CASSTRLAVEQFF. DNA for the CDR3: TGTGCCAGCAGCACCAGACTAGCCGTCGAGCAGTTCTTC.

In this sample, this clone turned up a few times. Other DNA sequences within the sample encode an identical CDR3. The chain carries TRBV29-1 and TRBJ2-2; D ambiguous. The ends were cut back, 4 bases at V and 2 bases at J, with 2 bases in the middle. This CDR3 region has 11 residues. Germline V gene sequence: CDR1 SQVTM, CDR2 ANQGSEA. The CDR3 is CSVVNTGELFF. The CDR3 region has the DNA TGCAGCGTTGTTAACACCGGGGAGCTGTTTTTT.

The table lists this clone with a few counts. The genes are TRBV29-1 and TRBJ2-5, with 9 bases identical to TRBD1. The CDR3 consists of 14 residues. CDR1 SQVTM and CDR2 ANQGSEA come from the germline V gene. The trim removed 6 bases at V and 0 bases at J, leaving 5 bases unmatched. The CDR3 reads CSVQDRGYQETQYF. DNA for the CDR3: TGCAGCGTCCAAGACAGGGGGTACCAAGAGACCCAGTACTTC.

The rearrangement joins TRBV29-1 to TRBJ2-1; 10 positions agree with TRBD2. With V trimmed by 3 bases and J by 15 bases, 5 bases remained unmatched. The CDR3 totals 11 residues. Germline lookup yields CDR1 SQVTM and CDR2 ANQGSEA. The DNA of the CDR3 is TGCAGCGTTGAGCTAGCGGGAGATCCGTTCTTC. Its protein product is CSVELAGDPFF.

The CDR3 coding sequence is TGCGCCAGCAGCTTGGGGAGACGCGGTTATGGCTACACCTTC. Residues: CASSLGRRGYGYTF. This rearrangement joins TRBV5-1 to TRBJ1-2; D not resolved. This CDR3 contains 14 residues. Germline V CDR1 and CDR2: SGHRS, YFSETQ. The V end lost 0 bases, the J end lost 5 bases, and 11 bases lay between the germline ends. The full variable domain, its missing parts supplied by reference TRBV5-1 and TRBJ1-2, is KAGVTQTPRYLIKTRGQQVTLSCSPISGHRSVSWYQQTPGQGLQFLFEYFSETQRNKGNFPGRFSGRQFSNSRSEMNVSTLELGDSALYLCASSLGRRGYGYTFGSGTRLTVV.

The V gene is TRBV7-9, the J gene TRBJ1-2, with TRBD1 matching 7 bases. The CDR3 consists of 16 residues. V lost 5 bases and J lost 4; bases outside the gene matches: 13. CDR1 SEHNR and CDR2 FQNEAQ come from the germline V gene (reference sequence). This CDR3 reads CASSPTSGDSRYGYTF. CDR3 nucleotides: TGTGCCAGCAGCCCCACCTCCGGGGACAGCCGCTATGGCTACACCTTC. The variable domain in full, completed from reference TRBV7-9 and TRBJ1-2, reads DTGVSQNPRHKITKRGQNVTFRCDPISEHNRLYWYRQTLGQGPEFLTYFQNEAQLEKSRLLSDRFSAERPKGSFSTLEIQRTEQGDSAMYLCASSPTSGDSRYGYTFGSGTRLTVV.